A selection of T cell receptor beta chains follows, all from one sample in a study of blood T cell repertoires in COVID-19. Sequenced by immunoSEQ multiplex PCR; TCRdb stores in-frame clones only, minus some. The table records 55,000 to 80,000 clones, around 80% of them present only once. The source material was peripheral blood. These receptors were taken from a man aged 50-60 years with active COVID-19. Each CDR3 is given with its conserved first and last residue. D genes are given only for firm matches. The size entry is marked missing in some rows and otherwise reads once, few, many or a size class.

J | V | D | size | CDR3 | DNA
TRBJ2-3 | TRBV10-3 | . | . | CAISEGTGHTDTQYF | TGTGCCATCAGTGAGGGTACAGGACACACAGATACGCAGTATTTT
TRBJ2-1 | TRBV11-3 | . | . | CASSLAASGGFNEQFF | TGTGCCAGCAGCTTAGCTGCCAGCGGAGGGTTCAATGAGCAGTTCTTC
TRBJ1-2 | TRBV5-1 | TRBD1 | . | CASSFSGLGRGPGYTF | TGCGCCAGCAGCTTTTCGGGGTTGGGCAGGGGGCCTGGCTACACCTTC
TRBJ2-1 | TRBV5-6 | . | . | CASSLPHSGLDEQFF | TGTGCCAGCAGCTTGCCCCACTCAGGGTTGGATGAGCAGTTCTTC
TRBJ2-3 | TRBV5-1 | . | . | CASSLGQPRDTQYF | TGCGCCAGCAGCTTGGGACAGCCCAGAGATACGCAGTATTTT
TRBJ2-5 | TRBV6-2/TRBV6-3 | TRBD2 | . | CASSHQSLAGVQETQYF | TGTGCCAGCAGTCACCAATCACTAGCGGGGGTGCAAGAGACCCAGTACTTC
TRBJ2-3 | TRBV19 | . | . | CASSTSIQGADTQYF | TGTGCCAGTAGTACCTCTATTCAGGGCGCAGATACGCAGTATTTT
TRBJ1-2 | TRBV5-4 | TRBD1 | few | CASTFLLDRRYGYTF | TGTGCCAGCACCTTTTTGTTGGACAGGCGCTATGGCTACACCTTC
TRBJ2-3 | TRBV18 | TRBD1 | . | CASSPGQGYTDTQYF | TGTGCCAGCTCACCGGGACAGGGCTACACAGATACGCAGTATTTT
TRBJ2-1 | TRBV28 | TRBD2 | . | CASSPLSGRHNEQFF | TGTGCCAGCAGTCCCCTTAGCGGGAGGCACAATGAGCAGTTCTTC
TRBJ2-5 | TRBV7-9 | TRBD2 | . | CASSLLAGGTETQYF | TGTGCCAGCAGCCTACTAGCGGGAGGGACGGAGACCCAGTACTTC
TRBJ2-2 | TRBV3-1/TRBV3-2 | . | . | CASSPSTRSGELFF | TGTGCCAGCAGCCCCTCAACTAGGTCCGGGGAGCTGTTTTTT
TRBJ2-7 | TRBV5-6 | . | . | CASSTAGSRYEQYF | TGTGCCAGCAGCACGGCGGGGAGTAGGTACGAGCAGTACTTC
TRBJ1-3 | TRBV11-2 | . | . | CASSLSSGSGNTIYF | TGTGCCAGCAGCTTAAGTTCAGGGTCTGGAAACACCATATATTTT
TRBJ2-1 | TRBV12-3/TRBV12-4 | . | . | CASSLNRDNEQFF | TGTGCCAGCAGTTTAAACAGGGACAATGAGCAGTTCTTC
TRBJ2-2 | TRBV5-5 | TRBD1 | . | CASSTDRGRANTGELFF | TGTGCCAGCAGCACGGACAGGGGGCGGGCGAACACCGGGGAGCTGTTTTTT
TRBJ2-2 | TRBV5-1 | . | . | CASSFPRGDTGELFF | TGCGCCAGCAGCTTCCCCAGGGGGGACACCGGGGAGCTGTTTTTT
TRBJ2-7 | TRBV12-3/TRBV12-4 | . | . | CASSKSANEQYF | TGTGCCAGCTCTAAGAGCGCGAACGAGCAGTACTTC
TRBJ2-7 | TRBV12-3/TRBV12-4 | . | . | CASSFGQPQEQYF | TGTGCCAGCAGTTTCGGACAGCCACAGGAGCAGTACTTC
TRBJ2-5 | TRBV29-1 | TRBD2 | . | CSVGHPSGETQYF | TGCAGCGTTGGGCACCCTAGCGGAGAGACCCAGTACTTC
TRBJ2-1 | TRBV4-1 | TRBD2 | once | CASSRSGGANEQFF | TGCGCCAGCAGCCGAAGCGGGGGGGCCAATGAGCAGTTCTTC
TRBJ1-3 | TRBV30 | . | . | CAWSVRGPRNTIYF | TGTGCCTGGAGTGTACGTGGGCCGAGAAACACCATATATTTT
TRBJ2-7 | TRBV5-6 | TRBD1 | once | CASRPPGTGGFYEQYF | TGTGCCAGCAGGCCACCCGGGACAGGGGGGTTCTACGAGCAGTACTTC
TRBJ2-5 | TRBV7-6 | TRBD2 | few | CASSLGGGLAETQYF | TGTGCCAGCAGCTTAGGGGGAGGACTAGCGGAGACCCAGTACTTC
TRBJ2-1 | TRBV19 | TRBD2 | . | CASSGGLAGPQGNEQFF | TGTGCCAGTAGCGGGGGACTAGCGGGGCCCCAGGGCAATGAGCAGTTCTTC
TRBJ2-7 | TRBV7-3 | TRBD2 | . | CASSLGLAGDYEQYF | TGTGCCAGCAGCTTGGGTCTAGCGGGGGACTACGAGCAGTACTTC
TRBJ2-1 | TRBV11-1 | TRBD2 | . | CASSRRGSGNNEQFF | TGTGCCAGCAGCCGCCGCGGGAGCGGGAACAATGAGCAGTTCTTC
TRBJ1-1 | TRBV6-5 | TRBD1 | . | CASSSDRGNTEAFF | TGTGCCAGCAGTTCCGACAGGGGTAACACTGAAGCTTTCTTT
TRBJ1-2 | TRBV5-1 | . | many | CASSELGDSDYGYTF | TGCGCCAGCAGCGAGTTGGGGGACTCCGATTATGGCTACACCTTC
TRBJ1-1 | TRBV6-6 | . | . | CASTGRGFLTGGEAFF | TGTGCCAGCACCGGGAGGGGCTTCCTGACAGGTGGGGAGGCTTTCTTT
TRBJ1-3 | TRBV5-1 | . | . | CASSLGGGGNTIYF | TGCGCCAGCAGCTTGGGAGGAGGTGGAAACACCATATATTTT
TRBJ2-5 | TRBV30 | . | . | CAWSLQETQYF | TGTGCCTGGAGTCTCCAAGAGACCCAGTACTTC
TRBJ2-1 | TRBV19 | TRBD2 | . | CASSTGGEQFF | TGTGCCAGTAGTACGGGGGGGGAGCAGTTCTTC
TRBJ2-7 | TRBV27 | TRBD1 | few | CASSLFPGGHEQYF | TGTGCCAGCAGTCTATTCCCAGGGGGCCACGAGCAGTACTTC
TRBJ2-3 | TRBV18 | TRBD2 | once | CASSPPSVAGGADTQYF | TGTGCCAGCTCACCACCCTCTGTAGCGGGAGGGGCAGATACGCAGTATTTT
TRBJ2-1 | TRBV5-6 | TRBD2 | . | CASSRRASGYYNEQFF | TGTGCCAGCAGCCGGAGAGCTAGCGGGTATTACAATGAGCAGTTCTTC
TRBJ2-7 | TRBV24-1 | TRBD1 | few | CATNLGTGVVYEQYF | TGTGCCACCAATCTAGGGACAGGGGTGGTCTACGAGCAGTACTTC